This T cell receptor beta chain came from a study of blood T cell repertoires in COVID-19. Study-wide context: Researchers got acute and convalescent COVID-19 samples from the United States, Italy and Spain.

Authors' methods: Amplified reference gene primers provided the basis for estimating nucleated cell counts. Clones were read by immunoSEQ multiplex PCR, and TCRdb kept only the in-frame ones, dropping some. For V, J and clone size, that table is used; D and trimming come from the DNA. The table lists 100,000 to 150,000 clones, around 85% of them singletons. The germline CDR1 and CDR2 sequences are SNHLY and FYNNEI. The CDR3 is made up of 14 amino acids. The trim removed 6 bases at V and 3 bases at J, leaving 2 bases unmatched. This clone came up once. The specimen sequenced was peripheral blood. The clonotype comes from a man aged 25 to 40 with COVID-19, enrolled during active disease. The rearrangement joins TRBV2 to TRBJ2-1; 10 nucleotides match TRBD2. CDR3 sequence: CASRKREGYNEQFF. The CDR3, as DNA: TGTGCCAGCAGGAAGCGGGAGGGCTACAATGAGCAGTTCTTC. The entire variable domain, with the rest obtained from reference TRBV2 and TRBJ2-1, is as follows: EPEVTQTPSHQVTQMGQEVILRCVPISNHLYFYWYRQILGQKVEFLVSFYNNEISEKSEIFDDQFSVERPDGSNFTLKIRSTKLEDSAMYFCASRKREGYNEQFFGPGTRLTVL.